Below, 26 T cell receptor beta chains from the same sample are listed, as sequenced in a study of blood T cell repertoires in COVID-19. TCRdb keeps only in-frame clones here, not all; method: immunoSEQ multiplex PCR. The sample includes over 90,000 clones, roughly 86% seen only once; the top ten take around 3%. The specimen was peripheral blood. These receptors originate from a man aged 45-65 years with active or convalescent COVID-19.

This sequence joins TRBV20-1 and TRBJ2-7; weak D call: TRBD2 (7 bases). The CDR3 loop spans 11 amino acids. Germline assignment: CDR1 DFQATT and CDR2 SNEGSKA (reference sequence). The V gene lost 7 bases and the J gene lost 7 bases, with 14 bases spanning the gap. CDR3 bases: TGCAGTGTACTCGGGGGGCTTGAGCAGTACGTC. Translated: CSVLGGLEQYV.

The J gene is TRBJ2-5, the V gene TRBV7-8, with 10 bases aligning to TRBD1. With V trimmed by 1 base and J by 5 bases, 1 base remained unmatched. The CDR3 consists of 14 residues. Germline values: CDR1 SGHVS, CDR2 FQNEAQ. The CDR3 loop is CASSLGDRGETQYF. The DNA for the CDR3 is TGTGCCAGCAGCTTAGGGGACAGGGGTGAGACCCAGTACTTC. Combining the CDR3 with reference TRBV7-8 and TRBJ2-5 gives the whole variable domain GAGVSQSPRYKVAKRGQDVALRCDPISGHVSLFWYQQALGQGPEFLTYFQNEAQLDKSGLPSDRFFAERPEGSVSTLKIQRTQQEDSAVYLCASSLGDRGETQYFGPGTRLLVL.

This clone came up once. J is TRBJ2-5 and V is TRBV7-8; D remains unclear. Trimming stripped 9 bases from V and 4 bases from J, with 9 bases between. From germline, CDR1 is SGHVS and CDR2 FQNEAQ. The CDR3 sequence is 11 residues long. CDR3 DNA: TGTGCCAGTGGGCCACGAGAGACCCAGTACTTC. Translating it yields CASGPRETQYF.

The chain employs TRBV5-1 and TRBJ1-6; D uncertain. The V gene lost 1 base and the J gene lost 8 bases, with 13 bases spanning the gap. The germline V gene has CDR1 SGHRS and CDR2 YFSETQ. The CDR3 extends over 15 amino acids. The CDR3 nucleotides are TGCGCCAGCAGCTTGAGTTCGGGTTTCGATTCACCCCTCCACTTT. It encodes CASSLSSGFDSPLHF.

The rearrangement joins TRBV5-1 to TRBJ1-1; 9 nucleotides agree with TRBD1. The CDR3 is made up of 16 amino acids. CDR1 is SGHRS and CDR2 is YFSETQ in the germline V gene. V shed 6 bases and J 0 bases; nucleotides not matched to a gene: 9. The chain's CDR3 is CASTPDRGIMNTEAFF. In DNA, the CDR3 is TGCGCCAGCACCCCCGACAGGGGGATAATGAACACTGAAGCTTTCTTT.

The chain employs TRBV29-1 and TRBJ1-4; 7 bases agree with TRBD1. V lost 4 bases, J lost 3 bases, and 5 bases stayed unmatched. CDR1 SQVTM and CDR2 ANQGSEA come from the germline V gene. The CDR3 is 14 amino acids. The CDR3 coding sequence is TGCAGCGTTGCAGACAGGGCCCCTAATGAAAAACTGTTTTTT. The encoded protein is CSVADRAPNEKLFF.

The V call is TRBV19, the J call TRBJ2-5, with a possible D match to TRBD1 (6 bases). Germline V lookup: CDR1 LNHDA, CDR2 SQIVND (reference sequence). Trimming cost V 5 bases and J 7 bases, with 14 bases left between them. The CDR3 has 13 residues. The CDR3 here is CASSAPGTRTQYF. The CDR3 bases are TGTGCCAGTAGTGCCCCCGGGACACGGACCCAGTACTTC. Combining the CDR3 with reference TRBV19 and TRBJ2-5 gives the whole variable domain DGGITQSPKYLFRKEGQNVTLSCEQNLNHDAMYWYRQDPGQGLRLIYYSQIVNDFQKGDIAEGYSVSREKKESFPLTVTSAQKNPTAFYLCASSAPGTRTQYFGPGTRLLVL.

The chain employs TRBV10-3 and TRBJ1-3; TRBD1 matches at 7 bases. V was clipped by 0 bases and J by 2 bases; unmatched bases: 7. CDR3 length: 17 residues. CDR1 is ENHRY, CDR2 SYGVKD, per germline. The DNA for the CDR3 is TGTGCCATCAGTGAGTCGACAGGGATTGGGACTGGAAACACCATATATTTT. Protein sequence: CAISESTGIGTGNTIYF.

The chain carries TRBV11-2 and TRBJ2-1, with 8 bases matching TRBD1. The CDR3 sequence is 15 residues long. CDR1 and CDR2 (germline): SGHAT, FQNNGV. V was clipped by 3 bases and J by 8 bases; unmatched bases: 9. The CDR3 spells CASSLSGQGVYEQFF. CDR3 nucleotides: TGTGCCAGCAGCTTGAGTGGACAGGGAGTCTATGAGCAGTTCTTC.

J is TRBJ2-3 and V is TRBV12-3 or TRBV12-4; D ambiguous. V lost 5 bases and J 1 base, leaving 7 bases between the germline ends. The CDR3 is 13 amino acids. CDR3 sequence (DNA): TGTGCCAGCAGTCCTTTTGGCACAGATACGCAGTATTTT. Its protein is CASSPFGTDTQYF.

A few counts support this clone. V and J are TRBV6-6 and TRBJ1-4; D may be TRBD1 (5 bases). V lost 8 bases, J lost 4 bases, and 14 bases lay in between. Germline V lookup: CDR1 MNHNY, CDR2 SVGAGI (reference sequence). The CDR3 loop spans 14 amino acids. As DNA, the CDR3 is TGTGCCAGCGGCGTGGGGGGGTTTAATGAAAAACTGTTTTTT. It specifies CASGVGGFNEKLFF.

This rearrangement joins TRBV6-5 to TRBJ1-4; D perhaps matches TRBD1 (6 bases). The CDR3 totals 14 residues. V shed 6 bases and J shed 4 bases, with 12 bases lying between them. The germline gives CDR1 MNHEY, CDR2 SVGAGI. CDR3 sequence: CASRPTGDNEKLFF. The CDR3 coding sequence is TGTGCCAGCAGGCCGACAGGTGATAATGAAAAACTGTTTTTT.

The chain has TRBV29-1 and TRBJ2-3; tentatively, D is TRBD1 (5 bases). Per the germline V gene, CDR1 is SQVTM and CDR2 is ANQGSEA. The CDR3 length is 15 residues. V lost 6 bases, J lost 1 base, and 17 bases lay in between. The CDR3 region is CSVQGASQGTDTQYF. The CDR3 DNA follows: TGCAGCGTCCAAGGGGCTAGTCAGGGCACAGATACGCAGTATTTT.

The chain joins TRBV5-1 to TRBJ2-7; tentative D call: TRBD2 (6 bases). Germline CDR1 SGHRS, CDR2 YFSETQ. V was clipped by 0 bases and J by 3 bases, with 16 bases between them. The CDR3 sequence is 16 residues long. The CDR3 sequence: CASSLAVGGPNYEQYF. CDR3 coding DNA: TGCGCCAGCAGCTTGGCGGTCGGGGGTCCTAACTACGAGCAGTACTTC.

This clone was recorded once. The chain employs TRBV15 and TRBJ1-2, with a possible D match to TRBD1 (6 bases). The germline CDR1 and CDR2 sequences are LNHNV and YYDKDF (reference sequence). The CDR3 extends over 12 amino acids. Trimming removed 10 bases at V and 4 bases at J, with 13 bases between. The CDR3 region has the DNA TGTGCCATTTCAGGGGTCGGCTATGGCTACACCTTC. This sequence encodes CAISGVGYGYTF.

The genes are TRBV19 and TRBJ2-5; TRBD2 aligns across 9 bases. Trimming removed 10 bases from V and 4 bases from J; junction bases left unmatched: 10. Germline V gene data show CDR1 as LNHDA and CDR2 as SQIVND (reference sequence). The CDR3 consists of 14 residues. CDR3 nucleotide sequence: TGTGCCACCAGGGCGGGGGGGGCTGGAGAGACCCAGTACTTC. This gives the protein CATRAGGAGETQYF.

The rearrangement uses TRBV30 and TRBJ2-2; 8 nucleotides align to TRBD1. V shed 1 base and J 3 bases; nucleotides not matched to a gene: 7. Looked up from germline, CDR1 is GTSNPN and CDR2 is SVGIG (reference sequence). This CDR3 is 16 amino acids long. This CDR3 reads CAWSAPTGAYTGELFF. CDR3 DNA sequence: TGTGCCTGGAGTGCCCCGACAGGGGCCTACACCGGGGAGCTGTTTTTT.

V gene TRBV11-2 combines with J gene TRBJ1-4; D remains unclear. CDR1 and CDR2 (germline): SGHAT, FQNNGV. The germline V and J ends were trimmed by 4 bases and 0 bases, with 12 bases remaining between them. This CDR3 comprises 16 residues. The CDR3 is CASSYGFGPTNEKLFF. For the CDR3, the DNA is TGTGCCAGCAGCTACGGATTTGGGCCAACTAATGAAAAACTGTTTTTT.

V usage is TRBV27 and J usage is TRBJ2-7, with 9 positions matching TRBD1. V lost 2 bases to trimming and J lost 0 bases; unmatched junction nucleotides: 5. Germline CDR1 and CDR2: MNHEY and SMNVEV (reference sequence). The CDR3 consists of 16 residues. The CDR3 nucleotides read TGTGCCAGCAGTTTAGGCGGGACAGGGATCTCCTACGAGCAGTACGTC. This encodes CASSLGGTGISYEQYV.

This clone has a handful of counts. The chain combines TRBV10-2 with TRBJ2-3; D is possibly TRBD1 (5 bases). Trimming left V 5 bases short and J 5 bases short, with 8 bases between. The germline V gene encodes CDR1 WSHSY and CDR2 SAAADI. The CDR3 has 12 residues. The DNA of the CDR3 is TGCGCCAGCAGTCCACAGGTAGATACGCAGTATTTT. It specifies CASSPQVDTQYF.

The chain's CDR3 is CASSYEGYNEKLFF. CDR3 nucleotides: TGTGCCAGCAGTTACGAGGGTTATAATGAAAAACTGTTTTTT. The chain recombines TRBV6-5 with TRBJ1-4; the D is unclear. The V end was cut by 2 bases, the J end by 4 bases, with 8 bases between. The CDR3 sequence is 14 residues long. From germline, CDR1 is MNHEY and CDR2 SVGAGI.

The chain employs TRBV10-3 and TRBJ2-5, with D perhaps matching TRBD1 (6 bases). This CDR3 comprises 14 residues. Germline-derived CDR1 and CDR2 are ENHRY and SYGVKD. The germline V and J ends were trimmed by 3 bases and 5 bases, with 13 bases remaining between them. CDR3 residues: CAISDIRGRETQYF. DNA for the CDR3: TGTGCCATCAGTGATATCAGGGGACGGGAGACCCAGTACTTC.

The chain recombines TRBV6-2 or TRBV6-3 with TRBJ2-1; 8 positions agree with TRBD1. This CDR3 is built from 16 residues. The germline gives CDR1 MNHEY, CDR2 SVGEGT. V dropped 7 bases and J dropped 6; count of bases not matched to a gene: 14. As DNA, the CDR3 is TGTGCCAGCACCCCCCTAGGGGGACAGGACCTCAATGAGCAGTTCTTC. This sequence encodes CASTPLGGQDLNEQFF.

The chain has TRBV5-1 and TRBJ1-1; weak D call: TRBD1 (6 bases). From germline, CDR1 is SGHRS and CDR2 YFSETQ. Trimming shortened V by 7 bases and J by 4 bases, and 14 bases separated the two germline ends. This CDR3 is built from 13 residues. CDR3 nucleotides: TGCGCCAGCTCCCCCACAGGGTCCACTGAAGCTTTCTTT. Encoded protein: CASSPTGSTEAFF.

The chain employs TRBV7-8 and TRBJ2-3; D unresolved. Trimming removed 3 bases at V and 6 bases at J, with 4 bases between. The CDR3 has 11 amino acids. Germline CDR1 SGHVS, CDR2 FQNEAQ. CDR3: CASSFLDTQYF. DNA for the CDR3: TGTGCCAGCAGCTTTCTGGATACGCAGTATTTT.

This clone has just one count. This chain joins TRBV7-2 and TRBJ1-2; D is perhaps TRBD1 (6 bases). Germline CDR1 and CDR2: SGHTA and FQGNSA. Trimming removed 1 base from V and 2 bases from J, with 14 bases in between. The CDR3 has 16 amino acids. The chain's CDR3 is CASSLVGAGANYGYTF. The CDR3, as DNA: TGTGCCAGCAGCTTAGTAGGGGCAGGGGCGAACTATGGCTACACCTTC. The full variable domain, with the rest looked up from reference TRBV7-2 and TRBJ1-2, is GAGVSQSPSNKVTEKGKDVELRCDPISGHTALYWYRQSLGQGLEFLIYFQGNSAPDKSGLPSDRFSAERTGGSVSTLTIQRTQQEDSAVYLCASSLVGAGANYGYTFGSGTRLTVV.